This paragraph reports one TCR beta chain. It lacks a known antigen. No clone much larger than this one lies a single base away; base qualities are absent. For this chain, trimming is 3 bases at the V end and 6 bases at the J end, and the number of junction bases without a gene match is 6. The germline V gene (reference sequence) provides CDR1 MNHEY and CDR2 SMNVEV. The CDR3, from cysteine to phenylalanine, totals 16 residues. Here the CDR3 DNA is all that survives: 48 bases in frame from base 1. Healthy HIV-negative adults with no recently reported acute infections or vaccinations were included as donors. Every donor was a Caucasian adult living in Nashville, Tennessee, USA. Magnetic negative selection was used to enrich CD4+ T cells, after which naive cells were positively selected on CD45RA and the negative fraction became the memory subset. Blood was collected by leukapheresis, and PBMCs were isolated by Ficoll-Histopaque density gradient centrifugation and then cryopreserved in liquid nitrogen vapor phase. Purity and quantity of every magnetically sorted T cell population were checked by analytical flow cytometry. Genomic DNA was isolated from every sorted fraction and measured by UV absorbance on a Nanodrop 2000c.

The data derive from a study of shared clonotypes between healthy human individuals (dated by TCRdb to 2020 to 2021). Background on the whole study: Three men and a couple of women, aged 18 to 49 years, made up the cohort. For each donor, CD4 naive and CD4 memory were each run on three plates, CD8 naive on two plates, and CD8 memory on one plate. To estimate repertoire size and how much clonotypes are shared between individuals, the study performed deep sequencing of blood TCR repertoires from a handful of healthy adults. To increase sequencing depth and limit assay-specific biases, TCR repertoire library preparation and sequencing were carried out by different laboratories using diverse techniques. Leukapheresis yielded between about 0.85 and 10 billion PBMCs per donor.

TCR CDR3 regions were amplified from genomic DNA by multiplex PCR using the deep immunoSEQ assay. Extracted genomic DNA from each cell subset was spread evenly across all wells of several immunoSEQ 96-well plates, with each plate serving as a replicate. For sorted subsets, around 0.2 ug genomic DNA, equal to 30,000 to 35,000 T cell genomes, was loaded into each replicate PCR. Purified libraries were quantified with a Qubit 3.0 fluorometer, sized on a Bioanalyzer 2100, and re-quantified with the KAPA Library Quantification kit. Every immunoSEQ 96-well plate was sequenced on a dedicated single-read 150-cycle Illumina NextSeq 550 flow cell. The study's processing was this. The immunoSEQ output contained only junctional sequences without quality scores, so filtering could not match that applied to full-length reads. To assign V/J genes and CDR3, sequences were annotated against IMGT germline references using PyIR, a Python wrapper for IgBLAST v1.9. Reads were filtered out if the reads had weak V/J assignments (E-value above 1e-6), no CDR3, stop codons, out-of-frame junctions, or ambiguous translated residues. V3J clonotypes were defined by identical inferred V gene, J gene, and CDR3 amino acid sequence. The percentage overlap between two repertoires was calculated by dividing the number of shared unique clonotypes by the size of the smaller repertoire. Richness of each repertoire was evaluated using RTK rarefaction, the Chao1 estimator, and Recon v2.1 estimates of unobserved clonotypes. Generation probabilities for all TCRbeta clonotypes obtained by the gDNA method from four donors were computed using OLGA. TCRdb limited this immuneACCESS table to in-frame rearrangements with V and J called. A share of clones is missing; checked studies link under half to unresolved V genes, and the rest is unexplained. Clone size and the V and J calls come from that table; the DNA yielded D and trimming. The sample table contains 2 million to 2.5 million clones; only one count was recorded for more than 80% of them. 0.35% to 0.5% of the sample is held by the ten biggest clonotypes.

Overall study results and their limits: Even with the large sequencing depth, rarefaction of the sorted-subset datasets indicated that sequencing was incomplete. Larger estimated clonotype richness was generally found for naive subsets than for memory subsets. Based on pairwise subsampling, the degree of clonotype sharing among donors was expected to be affected by sequencing depth. Because the study included a small number of donors, the genetic and exposure-history diversity represented was limited. Sampling was limited to blood, and TCR repertoires in tissue likely differ from TCR repertoires in blood. Across a few donors, 4.5% to 6.5% of naive CD4, approximately 3.5% of naive CD8, about 2.3% of memory CD4, and approximately 0.42% of memory CD8 clonotypes were shared. Compared with non-shared clonotypes, clonotypes shared by all four sorted-subset donors had higher generation probabilities.

The receptor chain draws on TRBV27 and TRBJ2-3; 13 central bases correspond to TRBD2. This clonotype originated in a man between 18 and 35 years old in good health. Some clones in this sample may be carry-over from other donors' samples. The sequencing sample was made of naive CD4+ T cells from PBMCs. The sample's cell subset or site label, in plain terms: CD45RA+ positively selected. The CDR3 region reads CASSFSLAGGQDTQYF. The sequenced DNA is TGTGCCAGCAGTTTCTCACTAGCGGGAGGGCAGGATACGCAGTATTTT.